This TCR beta chain was profiled in a study of breast tumors, draining lymph nodes, adjacent tissues. In its sample, this clonotype was seen a few times. This could be a read error, since a much larger clone is one nucleotide away. Samples came from axillary lymph nodes draining the breast cancer. Between the trimmed V and J ends, which lost 4 bases and 8 bases, there was a span of 15 bases. Germline V gene sequence: CDR1 SGHRS, CDR2 YFSETQ. The CDR3 consists of 13 residues. One entry per CDR3 protein results from TCRdb running MiXCR on the multiplex PCR reads. The sample holds 90,000 to 120,000 distinct CDR3 sequences, 21% seen once.

This rearrangement joins TRBV5-1 to TRBJ1-2; weak D call: TRBD1 (5 bases). The material sequenced was axillary lymph node tissue. This clonotype was obtained from a female donor with breast cancer. Some clones in this sample may be carry-over from other donors' samples. The CDR3 bases are TGCGCCAGCAGCACGGGACTCCCTAGGGGCTACACCTTC. Its protein is CASSTGLPRGYTF.